Following are 21 T cell receptor beta chains from one sample sequenced in a study of blood T cell repertoires in COVID-19. Some clones are missing from TCRdb's copy, which holds only in-frame ones; the method was immunoSEQ multiplex PCR. The sample lists more than 65,000 clones; roughly 89% were seen once. Sequenced: peripheral blood. The receptor source for this set is a man aged 45-60 years with acute or convalescent COVID-19.

The chain recombines TRBV7-2 with TRBJ1-6; TRBD1 agrees at 9 bases. The CDR3 spans 15 residues. Germline CDR1 SGHTA, CDR2 FQGNSA. J lost 9 bases, V lost 4 bases, and 7 bases had no gene match. The CDR3 here is CASSSPTGGRSPLHF. DNA of the CDR3: TGTGCCAGCAGCTCACCAACAGGGGGCCGTTCACCCCTCCACTTT.

This clone was found a few times. The V and J genes are TRBV9 and TRBJ1-1; D perhaps matches TRBD1 (5 bases). V was cut by 4 bases and J by 0 bases, with 10 bases left in between. The CDR3 contains 14 residues. CDR1 is SGDLS and CDR2 is YYNGEE in the germline V gene. This CDR3 reads CASSKRGMNTEAFF. The CDR3 coding sequence is TGTGCCAGCAGCAAACGGGGGATGAACACTGAAGCTTTCTTT.

The CDR3 nucleotides read TGCAGCGTTGAACTACAGGACACCGGGGAGCTGTTTTTT. This gives the protein CSVELQDTGELFF. The V gene is TRBV29-1, the J gene TRBJ2-2, with D possibly being TRBD1 (5 bases). CDR3 length: 13 residues. Germline lookup yields CDR1 SQVTM and CDR2 ANQGSEA. Between the trimmed V and J ends, which lost 2 bases and 3 bases, there was a span of 7 bases.

There are a few counts of this clone. The rearrangement joins TRBV6-5 to TRBJ1-6, with D perhaps TRBD1 (5 bases). Germline CDR1 reads MNHEY; CDR2 reads SVGAGI. This CDR3 is built from 14 residues. V gave up 11 bases and J gave up 8 bases, with 19 bases separating them. The CDR3 bases are TGTGCCGGGGCGACACATGGTAGGGATTCACCCCTCCACTTT. The encoded protein is CAGATHGRDSPLHF.

The rearrangement links TRBV19 to TRBJ2-2; 7 nucleotides align to TRBD1. With V trimmed by 4 bases and J by 4 bases, 15 bases remained unmatched. Germline assignment: CDR1 LNHDA and CDR2 SQIVND (reference sequence). This CDR3 is built from 18 residues. The chain's CDR3 is CASSKDLGSRQGTGELFF. The CDR3 nucleotides are TGTGCCAGTAGTAAAGATTTGGGGAGCAGACAGGGCACCGGGGAGCTGTTTTTT.

The chain couples TRBV6-6 to TRBJ1-2, with 7 bases fitting TRBD1. The CDR3 runs to 13 residues. J gave up 2 bases and V 5 bases, and 2 bases lay outside the gene matches. CDR1 is MNHNY, CDR2 SVGAGI, per germline (reference sequence). Written as DNA, the CDR3 is TGTGCCAGCAGTGGGACAGTAAACTATGGCTACACCTTC. Translation: CASSGTVNYGYTF.

V gene TRBV27 combines with J gene TRBJ2-7; D possibly corresponds to TRBD1 (5 bases). This CDR3 region has 14 residues. Germline CDR1 reads MNHEY; CDR2 reads SMNVEV (reference sequence). V lost 2 bases and J lost 2, with 10 bases in between. The CDR3 sequence is CASSLGSGTYEQYF. The CDR3 DNA is TGTGCCAGCAGTTTAGGGTCAGGGACCTACGAGCAGTACTTC.

The CDR3 DNA is TGTGCCAGCAGCCAAGTAGTAGGAAACACCATATATTTT. Amino acids: CASSQVVGNTIYF. The chain couples TRBV3-1 (or the pseudogene TRBV3-2) to TRBJ1-3; D call uncertain. This CDR3 is 13 amino acids long. Germline lookup yields CDR1 LGHDT and CDR2 YNNKEL (reference sequence). V was shortened by 1 base and J by 4 bases, with 5 bases between the two germline ends.

This clone has a handful of counts. The chain is built from TRBV19 and TRBJ2-1; D may be TRBD1 (5 bases). V lost 2 bases and J 5 bases, leaving 7 bases between the germline ends. This CDR3 has 13 residues. In germline, CDR1 is LNHDA, CDR2 SQIVND (reference sequence). The CDR3 DNA follows: TGTGCCAGTAGTATATTGGGGCACAATGAGCAGTTCTTC. This encodes CASSILGHNEQFF.

The chain couples TRBV20-1 to TRBJ2-7; 10 nucleotides agree with TRBD2. Germline CDR1 DFQATT, CDR2 SNEGSKA (reference sequence). V lost 3 bases to trimming and J lost 3 bases; unmatched junction nucleotides: 8. The CDR3 has 15 residues. CDR3 protein: CSASKSSGSFYEQYF. The CDR3 DNA sequence: TGCAGTGCTAGTAAGTCTAGCGGGAGCTTCTACGAGCAGTACTTC.

This clone was recorded once. This rearrangement joins TRBV12-3 or TRBV12-4 to TRBJ2-1; D not resolved. The CDR3 consists of 12 residues. Trimming removed 1 base from V and 6 bases from J, with 4 bases in between. The CDR3 region is CASSLGLNEQFF. The CDR3 nucleotides are TGTGCCAGCAGTTTAGGACTCAATGAGCAGTTCTTC.

This chain connects TRBV28 to TRBJ2-7, with 10 positions matching TRBD1. With 6 bases clipped from V and 4 bases from J, the junction kept 6 bases outside the gene matches. CDR1 MDHEN and CDR2 SYDVKM come from the germline V gene. CDR3 length: 14 residues. Here the CDR3 reads CASSETGGLYEQYF. The CDR3 DNA reads TGTGCCAGCAGCGAGACAGGGGGCCTATACGAGCAGTACTTC.

V usage is TRBV27 and J usage is TRBJ2-1, with TRBD2 matching over 8 bases. This CDR3 is 14 amino acids long. In germline, CDR1 is MNHEY, CDR2 SMNVEV (reference sequence). V was clipped by 3 bases and J by 12 bases; unmatched bases: 10. The CDR3: CASSLRRREVPQFF. CDR3 sequence (DNA): TGTGCCAGCAGTTTGAGGCGGCGGGAGGTCCCGCAGTTCTTC.

This chain joins TRBV10-3 and TRBJ1-2; 9 nucleotides line up with TRBD1. The V and J ends lost 7 bases and 6 bases, in that order; junction bases with no gene match: 3. CDR3 length: 12 amino acids. Germline CDR1 is ENHRY and CDR2 is SYGVKD. This CDR3 is CAITRTGDGYTF. DNA of the CDR3: TGTGCCATCACTCGGACAGGGGATGGCTACACCTTC.

The J gene is TRBJ1-4, the V gene TRBV27; a possible D gene is TRBD1 (5 bases). Germline assignment: CDR1 MNHEY and CDR2 SMNVEV (reference sequence). The CDR3 runs 15 residues. Trimming removed 7 bases at V and 8 bases at J, with 20 bases between. The CDR3 nucleotides read TGTGCCAGCAAACGCTCAGGGTTAGGTCGCGAAAAACTGTTTTTT. As protein: CASKRSGLGREKLFF.

This sequence joins TRBV19 and TRBJ1-5; unclear D gene. The CDR3 loop spans 13 amino acids. CDR1 LNHDA and CDR2 SQIVND come from the germline V gene (reference sequence). Trimming removed 0 bases at V and 5 bases at J, with 5 bases between. CDR3: CASSIDFYQPQHF. The CDR3 nucleotides read TGTGCCAGTAGTATAGACTTCTATCAGCCCCAGCATTTT.

The rearrangement joins TRBV2 to TRBJ1-5; D is unclear. V dropped 0 bases and J dropped 0 bases, with 12 bases sitting between them. Per the germline V gene, CDR1 is SNHLY and CDR2 is FYNNEI. The CDR3 has 17 residues. In nucleotides, the CDR3 is TGTGCCAGCAGTGAAGCGGGTCGACTGAATAGCAATCAGCCCCAGCATTTT. It codes for CASSEAGRLNSNQPQHF.

This rearrangement joins TRBV28 to TRBJ1-3, with D perhaps matching TRBD1 (6 bases). This CDR3 comprises 15 residues. CDR1 MDHEN and CDR2 SYDVKM come from the germline V gene. V was clipped by 2 bases and J by 4 bases, with 12 bases between them. CDR3 sequence reads: CASSLPQGIGNTIYF. Written as DNA, the CDR3 is TGTGCCAGCAGTTTACCGCAGGGGATAGGAAACACCATATATTTT.

The chain links TRBV7-9 to TRBJ2-7; 10 bases align to TRBD2. Unmatched junction bases numbered 8, after V lost 5 bases and J lost 7 bases. Germline values: CDR1 SEHNR, CDR2 FQNEAQ (reference sequence). The CDR3 runs to 14 residues. The CDR3 region is CASSPPAGGREQYF. DNA for the CDR3: TGTGCCAGCAGCCCCCCAGCGGGAGGGCGGGAGCAGTACTTC.

The gene calls are TRBV6-5 and TRBJ1-2; 10 nucleotides align to TRBD1. The CDR3 totals 15 residues. After removal of 7 bases from V and 3 bases from J, the junction contained 8 bases not matched to a gene. Germline V gene lookup returns CDR1 MNHEY and CDR2 SVGAGI. The CDR3: CASKRGTGDDYGYTF. The CDR3 DNA is TGTGCCAGCAAAAGGGGGACAGGGGACGACTATGGCTACACCTTC.

The rearrangement links TRBV7-8 to TRBJ2-7; 7 bases are a match to TRBD1. The CDR3 runs 15 residues. Trimming cost V 4 bases and J 4 bases; bases outside gene matches: 10. In germline, CDR1 is SGHVS, CDR2 FQNEAQ. The CDR3 here is CASSSRQGRGYEQYF. DNA for the CDR3: TGTGCCAGCAGCTCGAGACAGGGACGGGGATACGAGCAGTACTTC.